These T cell receptor beta chains were read from a single sample in a study of T-cell memory formation after mild COVID-19. MiXCR, applied by TCRdb to the 5' RACE reads, yields one record per CDR3 protein. The sample contains roughly 130,000 distinct CDR3 sequences, about 17% of which appear only once. The sample taken for sequencing was PBMCs or a T cell subset sorted from them (not recorded which). These receptors came from a man between 18 and 35 years old who had mild COVID-19 (a few samples of this study predate the infection). Cell type and time point are not known. Both conserved end residues are part of each CDR3. D genes are given only for firm matches. Where a row states a size, it is once, few, many or the class of an expanded clone; other rows omit it.

clone_size	v_call	d_call	j_call	cdr3_aa	cdr3_nt
few	TRBV6-5	TRBD1	TRBJ2-2	CASRDEAQGVWTGELFF	TGTGCCAGCAGGGACGAGGCGCAGGGGGTATGGACCGGGGAGCTGTTTTTT
once	TRBV5-1	.	TRBJ1-2	CASSLDPVGYGYTF	TGCGCCAGCAGCTTGGACCCCGTCGGATATGGCTACACCTTC
.	TRBV11-2	.	TRBJ2-1	CASSLELVGSYNEQFF	TGTGCCAGCAGCTTAGAACTAGTGGGCTCCTACAATGAGCAGTTCTTC
.	TRBV5-4	.	TRBJ1-2	CASSANQGTNYGYTF	TGTGCCAGCAGCGCGAACCAGGGTACTAACTATGGCTACACCTTC
many	TRBV5-1	.	TRBJ2-5	CASSLNQANQETQYF	TGCGCCAGCAGCTTGAATCAGGCAAACCAAGAGACCCAGTACTTC
.	TRBV5-1	.	TRBJ2-2	CASSPPVFGTGELFF	TGCGCCAGCAGCCCACCCGTCTTTGGGACCGGGGAGCTGTTTTTT
many	TRBV29-1	.	TRBJ2-7	CSVLQVTHEQYF	TGCAGCGTTCTACAGGTAACACACGAGCAGTACTTC
.	TRBV4-2	.	TRBJ2-3	CASSSKGESLPGTDTQYF	TGTGCCAGCAGCTCAAAAGGGGAGAGCCTCCCCGGCACAGATACGCAGTATTTT
few	TRBV2	TRBD2	TRBJ2-3	CASSEAKAGGPDLADTQYF	TGTGCCAGCAGTGAAGCTAAAGCGGGGGGCCCCGACCTCGCAGATACGCAGTATTTT
few	TRBV5-1	.	TRBJ1-2	CASSLEAGRSYGYTF	TGCGCCAGCAGCTTGGAGGCAGGGAGAAGCTATGGCTACACCTTC
many	TRBV7-9	.	TRBJ2-5	CASSLYGLAQETQYF	TGTGCCAGCAGCTTATATGGTCTAGCACAAGAGACCCAGTACTTC
many	TRBV3-1	.	TRBJ1-2	CASSQDSLYSGYTF	TGTGCCAGCAGCCAAGACAGTCTTTATAGCGGCTACACCTTC
few	TRBV7-9	TRBD2	TRBJ2-7	CASSLGLAGVYEQYF	TGTGCCAGCAGCCTAGGACTAGCGGGGGTCTACGAGCAGTACTTC
few	TRBV20-1	.	TRBJ2-1	CSARDDPTEQFF	TGCAGTGCTAGAGATGATCCGACTGAGCAGTTCTTC
few	TRBV6-2/TRBV6-3	.	TRBJ2-1	CASSYRGASYNEQFF	TGTGCCAGCAGTTACAGGGGGGCGTCCTACAATGAGCAGTTCTTC
few	TRBV20-1	.	TRBJ2-7	CSARDRLALYEQYF	TGCAGTGCTAGAGACCGCCTAGCGCTCTACGAGCAGTACTTC
few	TRBV11-2	.	TRBJ2-7	CASSLAGTGSYEQYF	TGTGCCAGCAGCTTGGCAGGGACGGGATCCTACGAGCAGTACTTC
.	TRBV5-1	.	TRBJ2-5	CASSFREPVQETQYF	TGCGCCAGCAGCTTCCGGGAGCCCGTACAAGAGACCCAGTACTTC
few	TRBV20-1	.	TRBJ2-6	CSARVQGSGANVLTF	TGCAGTGCTAGAGTTCAGGGCTCTGGGGCCAACGTCCTGACTTTC
.	TRBV30	TRBD1	TRBJ2-7	CAWSVNTGGYEQYF	TGTGCCTGGAGTGTGAACACAGGGGGCTACGAGCAGTACTTC
few	TRBV6-2/TRBV6-3	TRBD1	TRBJ2-2	CASSSGQGRTGELFF	TGTGCCAGCAGTTCGGGACAGGGCAGGACCGGGGAGCTGTTTTTT
.	TRBV7-3	.	TRBJ2-3	CASSLNAGSDTQYF	TGTGCCAGCAGCTTAAATGCGGGGTCAGATACGCAGTATTTT
.	TRBV2	TRBD1	TRBJ1-1	CASTRGPGTEAFF	TGTGCCAGCACCAGGGGGCCGGGGACTGAAGCTTTCTTT
.	TRBV5-1	TRBD1	TRBJ2-1	CASIPTTGQGMNEQFF	TGCGCCAGCATCCCTACTACGGGACAGGGGATGAATGAGCAGTTCTTC
few	TRBV5-1	TRBD1	TRBJ2-3	CASGMTGMGDTQYF	TGCGCCAGCGGAATGACAGGGATGGGCGATACGCAGTATTTT
.	TRBV7-9	.	TRBJ2-5	CASSLRGSAETQYF	TGTGCCAGCAGCTTACGGGGGTCCGCGGAGACCCAGTACTTC
few	TRBV6-6	TRBD2	TRBJ2-1	CASSRRASGGASGEQFF	TGTGCCAGCAGTCGTCGGGCTAGCGGGGGGGCCTCGGGTGAGCAGTTCTTC
few	TRBV30	.	TRBJ1-5	CAWGRESNQPQHF	TGTGCCTGGGGGAGGGAGAGCAATCAGCCCCAGCATTTT
.	TRBV18	.	TRBJ1-1	CASSREGTEAFF	TGTGCCAGCTCCCGGGAGGGCACTGAAGCTTTCTTT
once	TRBV18	.	TRBJ1-4	CASSPRATTNEKLFF	TGTGCCAGCTCACCTCGTGCCACAACTAATGAAAAACTGTTTTTT
few	TRBV11-2	.	TRBJ2-3	CASSLGDFRRDTQYF	TGTGCCAGCAGCTTGGGGGACTTTCGACGAGATACGCAGTATTTT
.	TRBV18	.	TRBJ1-1	CASLTSSSGTTEAFF	TGTGCCAGCCTCACCTCCTCCTCCGGGACAACCGAAGCTTTCTTT
.	TRBV18	.	TRBJ2-5	CASSPPAEVETQYF	TGTGCCAGCTCACCACCCGCCGAGGTGGAGACCCAGTACTTC
.	TRBV12-3/TRBV12-4	.	TRBJ1-1	CASSPPGVPAFF	TGTGCCAGCAGTCCCCCCGGGGTCCCAGCTTTCTTT
many	TRBV5-1	TRBD1	TRBJ2-2	CASSNTGGVLTSGELFF	TGCGCCAGCAGCAATACAGGGGGCGTTCTGACTTCCGGGGAGCTGTTTTTT
few	TRBV7-2	.	TRBJ2-5	CASSPGAVPETQYF	TGTGCCAGCAGCCCGGGGGCGGTCCCAGAGACCCAGTACTTC
.	TRBV7-4	TRBD1	TRBJ1-5	CASSLNTGQWIHSNQPQHF	TGTGCCAGCAGCTTAAATACGGGACAGTGGATTCATAGCAATCAGCCCCAGCATTTT
few	TRBV20-1	TRBD1	TRBJ1-1	CSARDPVKPGGAFF	TGCAGTGCTAGAGATCCGGTAAAACCAGGGGGAGCTTTCTTT
.	TRBV20-1	.	TRBJ1-1	CSASSFLGQNGFF	TGCAGTGCTAGTTCATTCCTGGGGCAGAATGGCTTCTTT
few	TRBV12-3/TRBV12-4	.	TRBJ2-7	CASSFGRGPSYEQYF	TGTGCCAGCAGTTTCGGACGGGGGCCATCCTACGAGCAGTACTTC
few	TRBV9	TRBD2	TRBJ2-3	CASSVDQRGGANTQYF	TGTGCCAGCAGCGTAGATCAGCGGGGGGGCGCAAATACGCAGTATTTT
many	TRBV29-1	.	TRBJ2-3	CSVGEDTQYF	TGCAGCGTCGGCGAGGATACGCAGTATTTT
.	TRBV7-2	.	TRBJ2-5	CASSLRADGETQYF	TGTGCCAGCAGCTTAAGGGCCGACGGAGAGACCCAGTACTTC
.	TRBV5-5	TRBD1	TRBJ2-7	CASSYGQGAYEQYF	TGTGCCAGCAGCTACGGACAGGGTGCCTACGAGCAGTACTTC
many	TRBV11-2	.	TRBJ1-1	CASSLEFGKMNTEAFF	TGTGCCAGCAGCTTAGAGTTTGGAAAAATGAACACTGAAGCTTTCTTT
.	TRBV7-3	TRBD1	TRBJ1-3	CASSFPEQGAGNTIYF	TGTGCCAGCAGCTTCCCCGAACAGGGGGCCGGAAACACCATATATTTT
.	TRBV7-9	.	TRBJ2-7	CASSLALQDGYEQYF	TGTGCCAGCAGCTTAGCACTCCAGGACGGCTACGAGCAGTACTTC
few	TRBV20-1	TRBD2	TRBJ2-5	CSARPALAGGQETQYF	TGCAGTGCTAGACCTGCACTAGCGGGGGGACAAGAGACCCAGTACTTC
many	TRBV4-1	.	TRBJ2-2	CASSHRATGPTGELFF	TGCGCCAGCAGCCATAGGGCTACAGGACCCACCGGGGAGCTGTTTTTT
.	TRBV20-1	TRBD1	TRBJ1-1	CSAPEADRLNTEAFF	TGCAGTGCCCCCGAGGCGGACAGGCTGAACACTGAAGCTTTCTTT
.	TRBV5-6	.	TRBJ2-3	CASSLVLLDTQYF	TGTGCCAGCAGCTTGGTTCTCTTAGATACGCAGTATTTT
few	TRBV7-2	.	TRBJ2-2	CASSLAQGDTGELFF	TGTGCCAGCAGCTTAGCACAGGGAGACACCGGGGAGCTGTTTTTT
.	TRBV12-3/TRBV12-4	.	TRBJ1-4	CASSPVGGVGKLFF	TGTGCCAGCAGTCCGGTCGGCGGCGTAGGGAAACTGTTTTTT